This TCR beta chain originates from a study of radiotherapy plus CTLA-4 blockade in lung cancer. Looking at the study overall: There were objective responses in 15% to 20% of patients, and over 25% had disease control.

Each patient with chemo-refractory metastatic non-small-cell lung cancer was treated with focal radiation plus CTLA-4 blockade using ipilimumab. General observations from the study: TCR clones from tumors expanded in blood after radiotherapy plus ipilimumab. Per reports, early blood T cell clone dynamics, plus interferon-beta, forecast response most strongly.

This clone was observed once. Its antigen is not known. Sequencing was performed with immunoSEQ multiplex PCR; in TCRdb, only in-frame clones are kept and a portion is missing. The sample shows 40,000 to 50,000 clones, 82% of them seen only once. Germline assignment: CDR1 LNHDA and CDR2 SQIVND (reference sequence). The J segment lost 11 bases and the V segment lost 6 bases, leaving 10 bases of the junction unmatched. The CDR3 contains 13 residues. This sequence joins TRBV19 and TRBJ1-1; 9 bases are shared with TRBD1. The material was peripheral blood, obtained from a patient treated with radiotherapy plus ipilimumab. This sequence originates from a human donor with non-small cell lung cancer who had stable disease on radiotherapy plus ipilimumab. The CDR3 reads CASSADRGSSAFF. DNA for the CDR3: TGTGCCAGTAGCGCCGACAGGGGGTCGAGTGCTTTCTTT.